The clone carrying this T cell receptor beta chain was seen repeatedly, ten times or more. Its matching antigen is unknown. The data derive from a study of glioma-infiltrating T cells. Study-wide findings and caveats: Tissue and blood shared very few CDR3 sequences. Gliomas, especially low-grade, showed above-expected tissue-blood divergence; non-neoplastic patients showed below.

Amplification of TCR alpha and beta CDR3 regions from RNA used iRepertoire nested multiplex PCR. One-step reverse transcription and amplification started from around 100-400 ng of tissue mRNA or PBMC total RNA. TCRdb re-analysed the multiplex PCR reads in MiXCR, keeping a single row per CDR3 protein. This table holds some 120,000 distinct CDR3 sequences, about 23% found once. Trimming pared 0 bases from V and 7 bases from J, leaving 10 bases between. This CDR3 is built from 13 residues. CDR1 MGHRA and CDR2 YSYEKL come from the germline V gene. This receptor was identified in a human donor with low-grade glioma or glioblastoma, undergoing nonglioma brain surgery, or in good health (not recorded which). What was sequenced was glioma tissue, nonneoplastic brain tissue, or PBMCs (not recorded which). The chain has TRBV4-1 and TRBJ2-7, with D maybe TRBD2 (5 bases). The CDR3 DNA reads as TGCGCCAGCAGCCAAGATAACCGGAGGGAGCAGTACTTC. Amino acid sequence: CASSQDNRREQYF.